This T cell receptor (beta chain) was identified in a study of cytomegalovirus exposure and HLA in healthy donors. This CDR3 region has 16 residues. V shed 5 bases and J 2 bases; nucleotides not matched to a gene: 5. Germline V gives CDR1 SGHTA, CDR2 FQGTGA. Overall study findings and caveats: Follow-up analysis later connected one missense variant in DCLRE1C with trimming of TCR beta V- and J-genes. An analysis that came later showed most CMV-associated TCR beta chains appearing HLA-restricted. Both high specificity and high sensitivity reportedly marked the classifier's diagnosis of cytomegalovirus status. Researchers counted roughly 150 TCR beta chains as cytomegalovirus-associated.

PCR primers comprised 60 Vbeta and 13 Jbeta primers. TCRdb keeps only in-frame clones here, not all; method: immunoSEQ multiplex PCR. The table records about 92,000 clones, around 77% of them present only once. With respect to this clone: Its antigen remains unidentified.

The gene calls are TRBV7-3 and TRBJ2-3; 12 positions agree with TRBD2. Sequences were obtained from PBMCs. This clonotype originated in a man aged 45-65 years in good health and CMV-seropositive. Here the CDR3 DNA reads TGTGCCAGCAGCACCGGACTAGCGGGGTCCACAGATACGCAGTATTTT. Translating gives CASSTGLAGSTDTQYF.